This T cell receptor (beta chain) comes out of a study of blood T cells in healthy people across ages. Findings and limits, study-wide: Estimated diversity that came from one million T cells was considered an underestimate. Donor CMV status was unknown, possibly confounding expanded clonotype changes. Per million T cells, TCR beta diversity dropped about linearly as age rose.

This CDR3 region has 14 residues. Per germline, CDR1 SGHKS and CDR2 YYEKEE (reference sequence). The V gene lost 2 bases and the J gene lost 2 bases, with 11 bases spanning the gap. Primers used in a second PCR of about 7 to 12 cycles were a sample-barcoded 5' primer and a J-beta primer mix. All cDNA molecules were each tagged by a template-switch adaptor with 12 random nucleotides. TCRdb itself ran the 5' RACE reads through MiXCR, one entry per CDR3 protein. The profile shows 1.4 million or so distinct CDR3 sequences, approximately 43% of them singletons. This clonotype came up a few times. Its antigen is unidentified.

This chain connects TRBV5-5 to TRBJ2-7, with D unclear. Sequences were obtained from blood. The clonotype originates from a woman between 18 and 30 years old in good health. Written as DNA, the CDR3 is TGTGCCAGCAGCTTTTGGGCCGAAGCCTACGAGCAGTACTTC. Its translation: CASSFWAEAYEQYF.